This TCR beta chain was sequenced during a study of shared clonotypes between healthy human individuals. Study observations and caveats: Shared across a handful of donors were 4% to 5% of the naive CD4 clonotypes.

Repertoires were generated with immunoSEQ multiplex PCR, while TCRdb's copy carries only in-frame clones and drops some. The data contain 2 million to 2.5 million clones, 90% to 96% of them singletons. In germline, CDR1 is LNHDA, CDR2 SQIVND (reference sequence). The CDR3 length is 17 residues. Trimming left V 9 bases short and J 4 bases short, with 27 bases between. Splitting of CD4+ cells produced CD45RA+ naive and CD45RA-negative memory subsets. As for this clone: The antigen remains unidentified.

The gene calls are TRBV19 and TRBJ1-2; a possible D gene is TRBD1 (5 bases). The sample taken for sequencing was naive CD4+ T cells sorted from blood. Subset indicated: CD45RA+ positively selected. This TCR was recovered from a man aged 18 to 30 in good health. The DNA for the CDR3 is TGTGCCAGCCAAGGGGTTCGTGGGAGCCCCTTGTTCTATGGCTACACCTTC. Its translation: CASQGVRGSPLFYGYTF.